This T cell receptor beta chain was identified during a study of blood T cell dynamics during melanoma immunotherapy. The time point: pre-treatment baseline. Sampling occurred pretreatment (T0) and at week 3 (W3), after cycle one of checkpoint blockade. Repertoires were generated with immunoSEQ multiplex PCR, while TCRdb's copy carries only in-frame clones and drops some. The sample includes over 6,500 clones, about 78% of them seen just once. The CDR3 extends over 15 amino acids. The J segment lost 7 bases and the V segment lost 0 bases, leaving 4 bases of the junction unmatched. In germline, CDR1 is SGHDT, CDR2 YYEEEE.

The chain combines TRBV5-6 with TRBJ1-6; TRBD1 aligns across 7 bases. The receptor was isolated from a human donor with melanoma. This sample comprised blood, obtained from a patient treated with checkpoint blockade. CDR3 residues: CASSLEETGNSPLHF. Written as DNA, the CDR3 is TGTGCCAGCAGCTTGGAAGAGACAGGGAATTCACCCCTCCACTTT.